This TCR beta chain emerged from a study of blood T cell repertoires in COVID-19. Overall study: PBMCs, B-cell-depleted T cells, or T cells provided the cDNA or gDNA that made up the material.

Germline V gene sequence: CDR1 SGHAT, CDR2 FQNNGV. Trimming took 0 bases from V and 0 from J, leaving 11 bases between them. This CDR3 has 16 amino acids. Authors' processing steps: Cell counts per sample came from amplifying reference gene primers. Repertoires were generated with immunoSEQ multiplex PCR, while TCRdb's copy carries only in-frame clones and drops some. V and J calls and clone size are those listed in that table; D and trimming were worked out from the DNA. The top ten hold around 1.3% of the sample, which has approximately 400,000 clones, around 92% seen once. This chain connects TRBV11-2 to TRBJ1-1; TRBD1 might be the D (5 bases). Sequences were obtained from peripheral blood. The receptor was isolated from a man aged 40-49 years with acute or convalescent COVID-19. CDR3 in DNA: TGTGCCAGCAGCTTAGACCGTGGGGCAATGAACACTGAAGCTTTCTTT. Translating gives CASSLDRGAMNTEAFF.